The 8 T cell receptor beta chains reported below all come from one sample, sequenced in a study of cytomegalovirus exposure and HLA in healthy donors. Primers for the PCR totalled 60 Vbeta and 13 Jbeta. The method was immunoSEQ multiplex PCR; TCRdb's version includes in-frame clones alone and lacks a portion of them. Of about 200,000 clones listed, roughly 80% were seen once; the top ten hold nearly 3%. The sequencing sample was made of PBMCs. These receptors were taken from a woman aged 30 to 39 in good health and CMV-seronegative.

This chain uses TRBV6-5 with TRBJ2-7; TRBD1 matches 8 bases. The CDR3 has 15 residues. The V gene's germline CDR1 is MNHEY and CDR2 SVGAGI. V shed 1 base and J 6 bases; nucleotides not matched to a gene: 8. The CDR3 region has the DNA TGTGCCAGCAGTTACTGGACAGGGTTAACCCTCGAGCAGTACTTC. It codes for CASSYWTGLTLEQYF.

V gene TRBV30 combines with J gene TRBJ2-7; no definite D call. Trimming took 5 bases from V and 2 from J, leaving 7 bases between them. This CDR3 spans 11 amino acids. CDR1 GTSNPN and CDR2 SVGIG come from the germline V gene (reference sequence). Written as DNA, the CDR3 is TGTGCCTGGGGGCCCGCCTACGAGCAGTACTTC. Its translation is CAWGPAYEQYF.

This clone was seen once. V and J are TRBV5-4 and TRBJ2-2, with a tentative D call TRBD2 (6 bases). CDR3 length: 17 residues. The germline V gene encodes CDR1 SGHNT and CDR2 YYREEE (reference sequence). Trimming removed 6 bases from V and 2 bases from J, with 20 bases in between. The CDR3 DNA sequence: TGTGCCAGCAACATAGGGACTGGCATCTTTAACACCGGGGAGCTGTTTTTT. Amino acids: CASNIGTGIFNTGELFF.

The rearrangement links TRBV27 to TRBJ2-7; D may be TRBD2 (6 bases). Germline V gives CDR1 MNHEY, CDR2 SMNVEV (reference sequence). Trimming took 6 bases from V and 4 from J, leaving 19 bases between them. The CDR3 is 15 residues long. The CDR3 sequence: CASSPRGLLLYEQYF. CDR3 nucleotide sequence: TGTGCCAGCAGCCCGCGGGGCCTTCTCCTTTACGAGCAGTACTTC.

V gene TRBV6-5 combines with J gene TRBJ2-7; 10 bases fit TRBD2. The CDR3 loop spans 13 amino acids. In germline, CDR1 is MNHEY, CDR2 SVGAGI. Trimming at V came to 4 bases and at J to 5 bases, leaving 2 bases not matched to a gene. The CDR3 reads CASSLAGGHEQYF. DNA of the CDR3: TGTGCCAGCAGTTTAGCGGGGGGACACGAGCAGTACTTC.

The chain carries TRBV5-1 and TRBJ2-1, with 11 bases matching TRBD2. The CDR3 length is 18 residues. J was trimmed by 10 bases and V by 7 bases; bases with no gene match: 22. The V gene's germline CDR1 is SGHRS and CDR2 YFSETQ. CDR3 amino acids: CASQGQGISSGGSEEQFF. In DNA, the CDR3 is TGCGCCAGCCAGGGACAGGGAATCTCTAGCGGGGGGTCGGAGGAGCAGTTCTTC.

The CDR3 nucleotides read TGTGCCAGCAGCCAAGGTACAGGGGATGGCTACACCTTC. Amino acid sequence: CASSQGTGDGYTF. This sequence joins TRBV7-2 and TRBJ1-2; TRBD1 agrees at 7 bases. The ends lost 5 bases at V and 6 bases at J; junction bases unmatched: 6. CDR3 length: 13 amino acids. Germline V CDR1 and CDR2: SGHTA, FQGNSA. The full variable domain, with the rest looked up from reference TRBV7-2 and TRBJ1-2, is GAGVSQSPSNKVTEKGKDVELRCDPISGHTALYWYRQSLGQGLEFLIYFQGNSAPDKSGLPSDRFSAERTGGSVSTLTIQRTQQEDSAVYLCASSQGTGDGYTFGSGTRLTVV.

This chain uses TRBV7-9 with TRBJ1-1; no clear D. Germline V lookup: CDR1 SEHNR, CDR2 FQNEAQ (reference sequence). V was cut by 3 bases and J by 1 base, with 9 bases left in between. This CDR3 region has 14 residues. This CDR3 reads CASSLGRSNTEAFF. The CDR3, as DNA: TGTGCCAGCAGCTTGGGCCGATCGAACACTGAAGCTTTCTTT.